Listed here is a single TCR beta chain. As processed by the authors: Reference gene primer amplification yielded estimated nucleated cell counts. Here immunoSEQ multiplex PCR was the method, and the copy in TCRdb shows in-frame clones only, minus some. V and J calls and clone size are those listed in that table; D and trimming were worked out from the DNA. The sample lists around 68,000 clones; approximately 79% were seen once. These data come from a study of blood T cell repertoires in COVID-19. Study summary: The samples span acute and convalescent COVID-19 from the United States, Italy and Spain.

Looked up from germline, CDR1 is SGHTA and CDR2 is FQGTGA. With V trimmed by 5 bases and J by 0 bases, 12 bases remained unmatched. This CDR3 is built from 18 residues. The material sequenced was peripheral blood. This chain links TRBV7-3 with TRBJ2-2; 7 nucleotides line up with TRBD1. This receptor was obtained from a woman aged 45-60 years with acute or convalescent COVID-19. The CDR3 loop is CASSLRLTQGANTGELFF. Written as DNA, the CDR3 is TGTGCCAGCAGCCTACGCCTAACCCAGGGGGCGAACACCGGGGAGCTGTTTTTT. Full variable domain (rest looked up from reference TRBV7-3 and TRBJ2-2): GAGVSQTPSNKVTEKGKYVELRCDPISGHTALYWYRQSLGQGPEFLIYFQGTGAADDSGLPNDRFFAVRPEGSVSTLKIQRTERGDSAVYLCASSLRLTQGANTGELFFGEGSRLTVL.